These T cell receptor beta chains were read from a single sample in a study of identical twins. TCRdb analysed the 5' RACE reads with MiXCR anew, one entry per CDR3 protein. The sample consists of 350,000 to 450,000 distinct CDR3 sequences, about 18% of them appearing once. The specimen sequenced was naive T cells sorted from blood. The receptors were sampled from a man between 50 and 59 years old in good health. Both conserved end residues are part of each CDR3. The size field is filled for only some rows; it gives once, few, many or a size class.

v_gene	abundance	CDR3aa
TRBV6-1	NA	CASSPGPYQETQYF
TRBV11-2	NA	CASSLGGTGGTYEQYF
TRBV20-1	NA	CSATLAGGKNNEQFF
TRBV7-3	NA	CASSLSGGLGGSNEQFF
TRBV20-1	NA	CSAGLAGGYNEQFF
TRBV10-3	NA	CAISKRLAGLLVGYEQFF
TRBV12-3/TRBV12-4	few	CASSSTYSSPLDIQYF
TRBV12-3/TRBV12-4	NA	CASSAGEGRPQHF
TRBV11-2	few	CASSLGSATEAFF
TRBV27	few	CASSYRGRFEKLFF
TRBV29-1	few	CSVEEGRSSYNEQFF
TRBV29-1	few	CSVPSRGEDTQYF
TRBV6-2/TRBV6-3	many	CASSYGASGRTYNEQFF
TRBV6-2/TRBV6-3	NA	CASSYMGGSYNEQFF
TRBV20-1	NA	CSARDLRNSYNEQFF
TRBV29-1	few	CSVIGGLATTYEQYF
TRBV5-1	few	CASHLGMNTEAFF
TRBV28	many	CASSLPQGVETQYF
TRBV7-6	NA	CASSHRGASYEQYF
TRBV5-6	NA	CASSPALGRGRPEAFF
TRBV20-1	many	CSARRGLGQGANNSPLHF
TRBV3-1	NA	CASSQVPGTSTDTQYF
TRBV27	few	CASSWASGSGETQYF
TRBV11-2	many	CASSPPGGKNTEAFF
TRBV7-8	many	CASGLAGEQYF
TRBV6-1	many	CASSRTRDRVYYEQYF
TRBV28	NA	CASSFLAGGHEQYF
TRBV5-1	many	CASSNSGLAGSIATQYF
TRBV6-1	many	CASSKGPNSYNEQFF
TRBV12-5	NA	CASGPGRRNQPQHF
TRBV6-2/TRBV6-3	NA	CASSPGLAGGARFF
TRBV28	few	CASSRDRGHNLYEQYF
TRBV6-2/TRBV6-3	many	CASSRIAGTSSYNEQFF
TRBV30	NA	CAWSNFPRGPDTQYF
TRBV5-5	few	CASSLNELAGRETQYF
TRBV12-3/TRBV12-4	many	CASRSPGFTEAFF
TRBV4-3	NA	CASSQEAIAGGPRPYEQYF
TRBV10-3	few	CAIRSATGANEKLFF
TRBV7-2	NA	CASSLNYLQTQYF
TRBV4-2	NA	CASSPQPGTSGGSYEQYF
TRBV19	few	CASSFSRDGYEQYF
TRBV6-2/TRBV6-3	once	CARSYAASTYEQYF
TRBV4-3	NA	CASSQDFRGAISEAFF
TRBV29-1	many	CSVGGDRQYEQYF
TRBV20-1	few	CSARDWSGLDEQYF
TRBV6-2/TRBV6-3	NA	CATGQGARQPQHF
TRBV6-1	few	CASSPMQLNYGYTF
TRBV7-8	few	CASSLWGEGNQPQHF
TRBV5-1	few	CASSTGLAGNEQFF